Shown below are 7 T cell receptor beta chains from a single sample sequenced in a study of graft-versus-host responses after intestinal transplantation. The table came from immunoSEQ multiplex PCR; TCRdb's copy has only in-frame clones and leaves some out. The sample shows about 110,000 clones, roughly nine tenths of them seen only once. The antigens for these receptors are not known. Material: unstimulated CD4+ T cells sorted from spleen or lymph node cells, obtained before transplant. Receptors were obtained from a human donor who was the organ donor for an intestinal transplant.

V usage is TRBV7-2 and J usage is TRBJ2-3, with 14 bases identical to TRBD2. V shed 3 bases, J shed 6 bases, and the junction held 8 bases outside the gene matches. There are 17 residues in the CDR3. Germline assignment: CDR1 SGHTA and CDR2 FQGNSA. The DNA for the CDR3 is TGTGCCAGCAGCTTCCGCCAGACTAGCGGGAGGGCCGATACGCAGTATTTT. It encodes CASSFRQTSGRADTQYF.

This clone showed up just once. One end of the junction varies from germline; a read error may be responsible. The chain links TRBV30 to TRBJ2-3; D might be TRBD2 (5 bases). Looked up from germline, CDR1 is GTSNPN and CDR2 is SVGIG (reference sequence). The CDR3 has 12 residues. CDR3 nucleotides: TGTGCCTGGAGTGTAGCGGCAGACACGCAGTATTTT. As protein: CAWSVAADTQYF.

J is TRBJ1-3 and V is TRBV6-1, with no clear D. The V end lost 7 bases, the J end lost 8 bases, and 9 bases lay between the germline ends. In germline, CDR1 is MNHNS, CDR2 SASEGT. The CDR3 runs 11 residues. The CDR3 sequence: CASNWADTIYF. CDR3 nucleotide sequence: TGTGCCAGCAACTGGGCGGACACCATATATTTT.

Only one count was recorded for this clone. The chain joins TRBV5-6 to TRBJ2-1; 13 bases match TRBD2. V was pared by 4 bases and J by 4 bases, with 2 bases of the junction left unmatched. CDR1 and CDR2 (germline): SGHDT, YYEEEE. The CDR3 consists of 15 residues. The CDR3 DNA reads TGTGCCAGCAGCCCACTAGCGGGAGGGTACAATGAGCAGTTCTTC. Protein product: CASSPLAGGYNEQFF.

The V call is TRBV6-1, the J call TRBJ1-2; no firm D call. Germline V CDR1 and CDR2: MNHNS, SASEGT. The CDR3 extends over 14 amino acids. Trimming shortened V by 5 bases and J by 7 bases, and 17 bases separated the two germline ends. In nucleotides, the CDR3 is TGTGCCAGCAGTAATTCACTCGGGTCGGGTGGCTACACCTTC. Translating gives CASSNSLGSGGYTF.

The chain uses TRBV7-2 and TRBJ2-3; 12 nucleotides agree with TRBD2. Germline values: CDR1 SGHTA, CDR2 FQGNSA. With 2 bases clipped from V and 5 bases from J, the junction kept 8 bases outside the gene matches. The CDR3 runs 17 residues. The CDR3 DNA is TGTGCCAGCAGCTTAACCCGGCTAGCGGGAGGGTTAGATACGCAGTATTTT. Translation gives CASSLTRLAGGLDTQYF.

A single count supports this clone. The chain uses TRBV9 and TRBJ2-2; 8 nucleotides match TRBD1. Losses at the gene ends were 1 base for V and 2 bases for J; bases not matched to a gene: 4. CDR3 length equals 16 residues. From germline, CDR1 is SGDLS and CDR2 YYNGEE. In nucleotides, the CDR3 is TGTGCCAGCAGCGTAACCGGGACAGGAAACACCGGGGAGCTGTTTTTT. Translated, it gives CASSVTGTGNTGELFF.